The rows below give T cell receptor beta chains drawn from one sample of a study of control samples from healthy donors and cancer patients. Sequencing was performed with immunoSEQ multiplex PCR; in TCRdb, only in-frame clones are kept and a portion is missing. The data contain some 98,000 clones, roughly 80% of them singletons. Sequenced: PBMCs. The receptors were sampled from a man between 65 and 85 years old with lung cancer. The CDR3 runs from the conserved cysteine through the conserved F or W. The order of the fields is D gene, clone size, J gene, V gene, CDR3 DNA, CDR3 protein. D genes are given only for firm matches. Some rows have no size entry. The others give once, few or many, or a class for an expanded clone.

>.|.|TRBJ2-1|TRBV7-9
TGTGCCAGCAGCCCTTTCAATGAGCAGTTCTTC
CASSPFNEQFF
>.|.|TRBJ2-7|TRBV14
TGTGCCAGCAGCGAGGACTGGGCAGGAGAGCAGTACTTC
CASSEDWAGEQYF
>TRBD1|.|TRBJ2-5|TRBV19
TGTGCCAGTAGGCGACAGGGAGAAGAGACCCAGTACTTC
CASRRQGEETQYF
>TRBD2|once|TRBJ2-1|TRBV11-2
TGTGCCAGCAGCGCCCTCCAGCGGGGGGACTTCAATGAGCAGTTCTTC
CASSALQRGDFNEQFF
>TRBD1|.|TRBJ1-3|TRBV12-3/TRBV12-4
TGTGCCAGCAGTTTAGCTAGACAGGGCGCCATATATTTT
CASSLARQGAIYF
>TRBD1|.|TRBJ2-6|TRBV5-1
TGCGCCAGCAGCCCAGGGGGCTCTGGGGCCAACGTCCTGACTTTC
CASSPGGSGANVLTF
>TRBD1|.|TRBJ1-2|TRBV25-1
TGTGCCAGCAGTGGATCCGGGACAGGGATATATGGCTACACCTTC
CASSGSGTGIYGYTF
>.|.|TRBJ2-7|TRBV4-1
TGCGCCAGCAGCCAAGGTGAGGGTGCGCCTACTTACGAGCAGTACTTC
CASSQGEGAPTYEQYF
>.|.|TRBJ1-6|TRBV7-2
TGTGCCAGCAGCTTCGGGACGGATTCACCCCTCCACTTT
CASSFGTDSPLHF
>.|.|TRBJ1-5|TRBV6-5
TGTGCCAGCAGTTCCCGGGACACCTATCAGCCCCAGCATTTT
CASSSRDTYQPQHF
>.|.|TRBJ1-5|TRBV16
TGTGCCAGCAGCCCCCAGTGGGACCAGCCCCAGCATTTT
CASSPQWDQPQHF
>TRBD1|.|TRBJ1-2|TRBV27
TGTGCCAGCAGTTCGGACAGGGAAGTTTGGGGCTACACCTTC
CASSSDREVWGYTF
>.|.|TRBJ1-2|TRBV6-5
.
CASSSSNYGYTF